These T cell receptor beta chains were read from a single sample in a study of T cells in Graves' hyperthyroidism and ophthalmopathy. TCRdb re-analysed the multiplex PCR reads in MiXCR, keeping a single row per CDR3 protein. The sample lists under 650,000 distinct CDR3 sequences, roughly 17% occurring once. Specimen: blood. These receptors were taken from a woman aged 25 to 39 with Graves' hyperthyroidism. Both conserved end residues are part of each CDR3. The D gene is left open where the match is weak. Some rows have no size entry. The others give once, few or many, or a class for an expanded clone.

V gene,J gene,CDR3 length,D gene,clone size,CDR3 protein,CDR3 DNA
TRBV7-2,TRBJ2-7,12,.,many,CASSLVGYEQYF,TGTGCCAGCAGCTTAGTGGGATACGAGCAGTACTTC
TRBV7-3,TRBJ1-1,13,.,.,CASSLMGGTEAFF,TGTGCCAGCAGCTTAATGGGGGGCACTGAAGCTTTCTTT
TRBV28,TRBJ1-5,15,.,many,CASSFSTGYNQPQHF,TGTGCCAGCAGTTTTAGCACAGGGTACAATCAGCCCCAGCATTTT
TRBV28,TRBJ2-2,14,TRBD1,few,CASSWRQGSGELFF,TGTGCCAGCAGTTGGAGACAGGGGTCGGGGGAGCTGTTTTTT
TRBV24-1,TRBJ2-5,12,.,.,CATRGLQETQYF,TGTGCCACCCGGGGCCTTCAAGAGACCCAGTACTTC
TRBV11-2,TRBJ1-4,13,.,many,CASSRVEGEKLFF,TGTGCCAGCAGCCGGGTGGAGGGTGAAAAACTGTTTTTT
TRBV4-2,TRBJ1-2,15,.,.,CASSQASAETYGYTF,TGTGCCAGCAGCCAAGCATCCGCCGAGACCTATGGCTACACCTTC
TRBV3-1,TRBJ2-1,17,TRBD2,many,CASSQFLAGASYNEQFF,TGTGCCAGCAGCCAGTTCCTAGCGGGAGCATCGTACAATGAGCAGTTCTTC
TRBV2,TRBJ2-1,15,TRBD2,once,CASRTGTSGHNEQFF,TGTGCCAGCAGGACGGGGACTAGCGGTCACAATGAGCAGTTCTTC
TRBV20-1,TRBJ2-5,13,.,.,CSAYPPGTGTQYF,TGCAGTGCTTACCCCCCAGGGACGGGGACCCAGTACTTC
TRBV7-8,TRBJ2-2,15,TRBD2,few,CASRRLAGYTGELFF,TGTGCCAGCAGACGACTAGCGGGATACACCGGGGAGCTGTTTTTT
TRBV6-5,TRBJ1-2,15,TRBD1,few,CASSYSGQGADGYTF,TGTGCCAGCAGTTACTCGGGACAGGGGGCTGATGGCTACACCTTC
TRBV5-6,TRBJ2-1,18,.,few,CASSLITRPVGSYNEQFF,TGTGCCAGCAGCTTGATCACTAGGCCCGTGGGCTCCTACAATGAGCAGTTCTTC
TRBV12-3/TRBV12-4,TRBJ2-3,14,.,.,CASSYEVNTDTQYF,TGTGCCAGCAGTTACGAGGTAAACACAGATACGCAGTATTTT
TRBV6-1,TRBJ2-1,14,.,few,CASSVGTTGTEQFF,TGTGCCAGCAGTGTGGGTACCACTGGAACTGAGCAGTTCTTC
TRBV12-3/TRBV12-4,TRBJ1-5,14,.,few,CASSLYSRSQPQHF,TGTGCCAGCAGTTTATATAGCAGAAGTCAGCCCCAGCATTTT
TRBV7-9,TRBJ2-7,15,.,few,CASSFGQGVPYEQYF,TGTGCCAGCAGCTTCGGGCAGGGTGTTCCCTACGAGCAGTACTTC
TRBV30,TRBJ1-4,15,TRBD1,many,CAWSYGPGGREKLFF,TGTGCCTGGAGCTACGGACCAGGGGGCAGGGAAAAACTGTTTTTT
TRBV6-1,TRBJ1-6,15,.,.,CASRDQRGNNSPLHF,TGTGCCAGCAGGGACCAGAGGGGGAATAATTCACCCCTCCACTTT
TRBV5-1,TRBJ2-2,14,.,.,CASSAGQNTGELFF,TGCGCCAGCAGCGCGGGACAAAACACCGGGGAGCTGTTTTTT
TRBV6-2/TRBV6-3,TRBJ2-7,13,.,.,CASSRTAVGEQYF,TGTGCCAGCAGCCGGACAGCTGTCGGGGAGCAGTACTTC